The next 4 T cell receptor beta chains were all read from a single sample in a study of Graves' ophthalmopathy and Graves' hyperthyroidism. As the template, RNA transcripts were used to amplify TCR beta CDR3 regions. First-round RT-PCR relied on HTBI primers, and a second-round multiplex PCR came next. From the multiplex PCR reads, TCRdb called clonotypes with MiXCR, one entry per CDR3 protein. Found here are around 600,000 distinct CDR3 sequences, 35% to 45% of them singletons; the top ten hold 2.5% to 3.5%. Sample: peripheral blood. These TCRs come from an adult man with Graves' ophthalmopathy.

This clonotype occurred a few times. This chain joins TRBV14 and TRBJ2-7; 7 bases are a match to TRBD1. Per the germline V gene, CDR1 is SGHDN and CDR2 is FVKESK. V trimming: 4 bases; J trimming: 5 bases; junction bases outside the gene matches: 5. The CDR3 is made up of 13 amino acids. CDR3 sequence (DNA): TGTGCCAGCAGCCTCCTACAGGGGAACGAGCAGTACTTC. This gives the protein CASSLLQGNEQYF.

This chain links TRBV25-1 with TRBJ2-3; TRBD2 aligns across 12 bases. V shed 1 base, J shed 4 bases, and the junction held 12 bases outside the gene matches. Germline CDR1 MGHDK, CDR2 SYGVNS. This CDR3 contains 19 residues. In DNA form, the CDR3 reads TGTGCCAGCAGTGAATCGGGGTCACCGGGACTAGCGGGTTCAGATACGCAGTATTTT. It translates to CASSESGSPGLAGSDTQYF.

This clonotype was counted ten times or more. The chain recombines TRBV9 with TRBJ2-2, with a possible D match to TRBD2 (6 bases). This CDR3 is built from 16 residues. V was clipped by 3 bases and J by 0 bases, with 12 bases between them. Germline CDR1 and CDR2: SGDLS and YYNGEE. CDR3 nucleotide sequence: TGTGCCAGCAGCGCGACTCTAGCGTCGAACACCGGGGAGCTGTTTTTT. The encoded protein is CASSATLASNTGELFF.

This clonotype was counted many times. V gene TRBV20-1 combines with J gene TRBJ2-7, with TRBD1 identical over 7 bases. The CDR3 is made up of 17 amino acids. Germline loops: CDR1 DFQATT, CDR2 SNEGSKA (reference sequence). J lost 0 bases, V lost 1 base, and 12 bases had no gene match. CDR3 in DNA: TGCAGTGCTAGAGTACGGCTTTGGGACAGCAACTCCTACGAGCAGTACTTC. It yields the protein CSARVRLWDSNSYEQYF.